The subject of this entry is one T cell receptor beta chain. The protocol was immunoSEQ multiplex PCR, while the TCRdb copy is restricted to in-frame clones and leaves out a portion. The top ten hold about 0.35% of the sample, which has fewer than 1.6 million clones, approximately 98.5% seen once. This entry is derived from a study of shared clonotypes between healthy human individuals. The receptor was derived from a man between 25 and 39 years old in good health. The sample taken for sequencing was naive CD4+ T cells sorted from blood. Subset noted: CD45RA+ positively selected.

The CDR3 sequence is CASSQDSRTLEQYF. Here the CDR3 DNA reads TGCGCCAGCAGCCAGGACAGCCGGACCCTCGAGCAGTACTTC. V is TRBV5-1 and J is TRBJ2-7; tentative D call: TRBD1 (6 bases). Germline lookup yields CDR1 SGHRS and CDR2 YFSETQ. The CDR3 covers 14 residues. The ends were cut back, 4 bases at V and 6 bases at J, with 17 bases in the middle. Variable domain in full (rest from reference TRBV5-1 and TRBJ2-7): KAGVTQTPRYLIKTRGQQVTLSCSPISGHRSVSWYQQTPGQGLQFLFEYFSETQRNKGNFPGRFSGRQFSNSRSEMNVSTLELGDSALYLCASSQDSRTLEQYFGPGTRLTVT.